This T cell receptor (beta chain) was captured in a study of neurological immune-mediated disorders. This clonotype came up many times. No antigen is known for it. From 2 million PBMCs stored at -80 C, the unsorted libraries were generated. Study findings and constraints: Falling below healthy controls, multiple sclerosis showed the least TCR clonal expansion, while HTLV-1-associated myelopathy showed the most.

Synthesis of cDNA used 5'RACE (with 10-nucleotide random UMIs). Every sequencing run generated over 180 million TCR-beta sequences from 15-18 subjects. Each CDR3 protein is one row after TCRdb ran MiXCR on the 5' RACE reads. This sample has about 43,000 distinct CDR3 sequences, with about an eighth found just once. Per the germline V gene, CDR1 is SQVTM and CDR2 is ANQGSEA. V was clipped by 0 bases and J by 5 bases, with 14 bases between them. The CDR3 contains 14 residues. The sequenced material came from PBMCs. The TCR originated in a female donor in good health. V usage is TRBV29-1 and J usage is TRBJ2-7, with D perhaps matching TRBD1 or TRBD2 (7 bases each). In DNA, the CDR3 is TGCAGCGTTGAAGATGGCAGGGGGGGTAACGAGCAGTACTTC. Its protein product is CSVEDGRGGNEQYF.